This T cell receptor beta chain was sequenced for a study of CD4 T cells in relation to SARS-CoV-2 and coronaviruses (dated by TCRdb to the early 2020s). For the study in its entirety: In the ViraFEST assay, PBMCs were cultured with antigen for nine to ten days, after which TCR beta CDR3s were sequenced to identify clonal expansions specific to the antigen. A different TCR-beta assay, based on Illumina, was used to sequence expansion assays from other donors in the study. Across all 12 patients in the full convalescent cohort, ages ranged from roughly 21 to 75 years, with a median of 38. The Adaptive Biotechnologies TCR-sequencing kit was used to sequence samples from a few pre-COVID donors and the naive versus memory experiments, while other data came from Illumina-based sequencing. At the level of individual TCR clonotypes, the study measured memory CD4+ T cell crossreactivity between SARS-CoV-2 spike protein and common cold coronavirus spike proteins. Of the 12 convalescent patients, 8 were male and 4 were female, and two of the subjects were Hispanic. HLA restriction was mapped for shared crossreactive spike epitopes using patient-derived lymphoblastoid cell lines.

Survey-level immunoSEQ TCR-beta sequencing was performed on DNA from CEF-cultured naive and memory CD4+ T cells. The source study handled its data this way. During preprocessing, nonproductive sequences were removed, along with CDR3s that did not begin with C, did not end with F or W, or were shorter than 7 amino acids. Antigen-specific clonotypes were called with the MANAFEST web app on the basis of expansion relative to the reference and to other culture wells. A clone was considered positive if the clone showed significant expansion compared with the reference culture in 2 of 3 replicate wells at an FDR below 0.05. Positive clones also required significant expansion versus all other tandem wells and an odds ratio above 5. Cultured and uncultured naive and memory CD4+ repertoires were searched for previously identified spike- and CEF-reactive CDR3s. After three terminal residues were trimmed from each end, CDR3 homology was quantified as pairwise Levenshtein distance using the stringdist R package. TCRdb carries this immuneACCESS record with in-frame sequences only. Its versions omit some clonotypes, under half of them owing to an unresolved V gene in the studies checked, with the rest unexplained. That table gives V, J and clone size, and the DNA gave D and trimming. The sample data list 25,000 to 35,000 clones, and more than 60% of these were observed just once. The ten largest clones take up nearly 3.5% of the sample.

Naive and memory CD4+ T cells were separated from cryopreserved PBMCs by CD4 enrichment followed by EasySep naive CD4+ T cell enrichment. Sorted naive or memory CD4+ T cells (10^5) were cultured 1:1 with T cell-depleted PBMCs and CEF peptides for about ten days. Triplicate replicate wells were generally used for each peptide culture condition. Ficoll-Paque PLUS gradient centrifugation was used to isolate PBMCs from either whole blood or leukapheresis product. PBMCs were either cryopreserved at -140 degrees C or used fresh in the expansion assay. The QIAamp Micro DNA Kit was used to extract genomic DNA from the CD4+ T cells. For CDR1 and CDR2, the germline V gene (reference sequence) lists PRHDT and FYEKMQ. From the cysteine up to the phenylalanine, the CDR3 has a length of 16 residues. The read is trimmed to its CDR3 DNA, 48 bases read in frame from base 1. V lost 6 bases and J lost 5 bases; the stretch between them is 22 bases long.

About this clone itself: The antigen it recognizes is unknown. Base qualities are not provided; no much larger clone lies one nucleotide away.

The study at large found these results: Because no donor provided both pre-pandemic and post-infection samples, tracing the source of pre-existing responses was limited. Crossreactivity analysis was centred on spike protein, so crossreactivity against other viral proteins was not assessed. Small numbers of patients and of tested TCRs limited the study. Sequencing of naive versus memory cells indicated that the assay detects memory recall responses, not primary responses primed during culture. Roughly 67% of donors had memory CD4+ clonotypes that crossrecognized SARS-CoV-2 and at least one common cold coronavirus spike. Compared with monoreactive clones, crossreactive clones had significantly weaker SARS-CoV-2-driven expansion, a result consistent with antigenic imprinting.

Recombination joined TRBV13 with TRBJ2-5, with TRBD2 perhaps the D gene, on 6 matching bases. The sequencing sample was made of memory CD4+ T cells from PBMCs, cultured in vitro. Reading the label with the study, this specimen's cell subset or site is: memory (non-naive) CD4+ T cells. The clonotype originates from an adult with COVID-19. Here the CDR3 is given as CASSLRGISIRETQYF. The DNA sequence is as follows: TGTGCCAGCAGTCTACGGGGGATTTCGATTCGGGAGACCCAGTACTTC.